The clone carrying this T cell receptor (beta chain) was seen a few times. Its antigen remains unidentified. This record belongs to a study of post-analysis software for immune sequencing data. In germline, CDR1 is SGHTA, CDR2 FQGNSA. The CDR3 extends over 13 amino acids. V lost 1 base and J 9 bases, leaving 10 bases between the germline ends. Findings of the study overall: Relative to controls, patients with multiple sclerosis showed significantly lower normalized Chao1 diversity. Relative to controls, patients had several TRBV segments at higher frequency, with TRBV5-6, TRBV5-1 and TRBV20-1 among these.

Incorporated into the TCR beta cDNA libraries were unique molecular identifiers, which served to reduce PCR and sequencing biases. TCRdb fed the PCR reads into MiXCR, producing one record per CDR3 protein. The profile shows 450,000 to 650,000 distinct CDR3 sequences, roughly 45% of them singletons. This clonotype originated in a girl aged 10 to 17 with multiple sclerosis. The material sequenced was blood. The rearrangement links TRBV7-2 to TRBJ2-1; perhaps TRBD2 as D (5 bases). The CDR3 DNA sequence: TGTGCCAGCAGCTTAGGGGGAGTCTTTGAGCAGTTCTTC. Its translation: CASSLGGVFEQFF.